What follows describes a single T cell receptor beta chain. These data originate in a study of blood T cell repertoires in COVID-19. About the research overall: Whether acute or convalescent, the COVID-19 samples came from the United States, Italy and Spain. T cells, B-cell-depleted T cells, or PBMCs supplied cDNA or gDNA.

This CDR3 is 13 amino acids long. Germline V lookup: CDR1 SGDLS, CDR2 YYNGEE. V shed 4 bases and J shed 8 bases, with 12 bases lying between them. Authors' processing steps: Nucleated cell counts were estimated from reference gene primer amplification. Libraries were prepared by immunoSEQ multiplex PCR; TCRdb keeps only in-frame clonotypes and omits some of them. The V and J calls and clone size are taken from that table; D and trimming were inferred from the DNA. Here the sample spans approximately 100,000 clones, 65% to 85% being singletons. The chain has TRBV9 and TRBJ1-4; weak D call: TRBD1 (6 bases). The sequence was collected from a man aged 55 to 70 with acute or convalescent COVID-19. Input material: peripheral blood. CDR3 sequence: CASSSGGQEKLFF. The CDR3, as DNA: TGTGCCAGCAGCTCCGGCGGACAGGAAAAACTGTTTTTT. The complete variable domain, with remaining parts taken from reference TRBV9 and TRBJ1-4, reads DSGVTQTPKHLITATGQRVTLRCSPRSGDLSVYWYQQSLDQGLQFLIQYYNGEERAKGNILERFSAQQFPDLHSELNLSSLELGDSALYFCASSSGGQEKLFFGSGTQLSVL.